This T cell receptor (beta chain) was observed in a study of CXCR3-negative and CXCR3-positive naive CD8 T cells. 5' RACE that incorporated UMI labels was used to prepare the TRB cDNA libraries. TCRdb reanalyzed the 5' RACE reads and collapses them to one entry per CDR3 protein, without DNA. The sample includes some 22,000 distinct CDR3 sequences. CDR1 is DFQATT and CDR2 is SNEGSKA in the germline V gene (reference sequence). The CDR3 spans 14 residues. The sequenced sample consisted of memory CD8+ T cells from blood. The origin of this receptor is a human donor in good health. Some clones in this sample may be carry-over from other donors' samples. This chain connects TRBV20-1 to TRBJ2-3; the TRBD2 assignment by TCRdb is unverifiable without DNA. The CDR3 loop is CSARDGRITDTQYF.